Each of the 2 T cell receptor beta chains below was sequenced from the same sample in a study of shared clonotypes between healthy human individuals (dated by TCRdb to the early 2020s). CD8 naive samples were obtained by positive selection for CCR7 among CD45RO-negative cells, yielding a CD45RA+CCR7+ population from which TemRA cells were excluded. Libraries were prepared through the immunoSEQ multiplex PCR assay. The table was pulled from immuneACCESS by TCRdb, which kept in-frame rearrangements only. Such tables lose some clones; where checked, under half of the loss comes from unresolved V genes, and the rest has no known cause. In all, the sample holds fewer than 700,000 clones, and approximately 95% of those were seen once. The top ten clonotypes cover over 0.1% of the sample. The sequenced material came from naive CD8+ T cells sorted from blood. Sample cell subset or site, as interpreted from the label and publication: CD45RA+CCR7+. These receptors were obtained from a woman aged 25 to 45 in good health.

This clone was seen just once. The chain joins TRBV29-1 to TRBJ1-4, with 7 bases matching TRBD1. Germline-derived CDR1 and CDR2 are SQVTM and ANQGSEA. This CDR3 region has 17 residues. V gave up 5 bases and J gave up 7 bases; unmatched junction bases: 19. CDR3 sequence: CSVSAVGGGELGEKLFF. CDR3 in DNA: TGCAGCGTTTCCGCCGTAGGAGGGGGCGAGTTAGGTGAAAAACTGTTTTTT.

This rearrangement joins TRBV2 to TRBJ1-4; maybe TRBD1 (6 bases). Trimming took off 9 bases at V and 3 bases at J, with 8 bases between the two ends. This CDR3 has 12 amino acids. Germline V gene sequence: CDR1 SNHLY, CDR2 FYNNEI. CDR3 DNA: TGTGCCAGTGACAGGTCTAATGAAAAACTGTTTTTT. Protein product: CASDRSNEKLFF. Together with reference TRBV2 and TRBJ1-4, the CDR3 gives the full variable domain: EPEVTQTPSHQVTQMGQEVILRCVPISNHLYFYWYRQILGQKVEFLVSFYNNEISEKSEIFDDQFSVERPDGSNFTLKIRSTKLEDSAMYFCASDRSNEKLFFGSGTQLSVL.